The rows below give T cell receptor beta chains drawn from one sample of a study of T cells in Graves' hyperthyroidism and ophthalmopathy. TCRdb processed the multiplex PCR reads anew with MiXCR; each CDR3 protein has one entry. The repertoire holds 540,000 or so distinct CDR3 sequences, less than 20% seen once, with around 6.6% in the top ten. Sequences were obtained from blood. These receptors were taken from a woman between 25 and 40 years old with Graves' hyperthyroidism. Each CDR3 is given with its conserved first and last residue. The D gene is left open where the match is weak. Clone size is stated in some rows and not others, as once, few, many or a class when expanded.

j_call: TRBJ2-3; clone_size: few; d_call: -; v_call: TRBV28; cdr3_nt: TGTGCCAGCAGTCCCATCCCGCGTCTGCAGTATTTT; cdr3_aa: CASSPIPRLQYF
j_call: TRBJ1-1; clone_size: many; d_call: TRBD1; v_call: TRBV20-1; cdr3_nt: TGCAGTGCTAGACCCGGGACAGGCGACGTAGACACTGAAGCTTTCTTT; cdr3_aa: CSARPGTGDVDTEAFF
j_call: TRBJ2-5; clone_size: few; d_call: TRBD2; v_call: TRBV9; cdr3_nt: TGTGCCAGCAGCGCTAGCGGTACCCAAGAGACCCAGTACTTC; cdr3_aa: CASSASGTQETQYF
j_call: TRBJ2-5; clone_size: many; d_call: TRBD2; v_call: TRBV7-2; cdr3_nt: TGTGCCAGCAGCTTAGGCGGGAGGGTAGAGACCCAGTACTTC; cdr3_aa: CASSLGGRVETQYF
j_call: TRBJ1-4; clone_size: many; d_call: -; v_call: TRBV15; cdr3_nt: TGTGCCACCAGCAGAGATCAGGGCCCGGATGAAAAACTGTTTTTT; cdr3_aa: CATSRDQGPDEKLFF
j_call: TRBJ2-7; clone_size: many; d_call: -; v_call: TRBV10-2; cdr3_nt: TGCGCCAGCAGTGAGTCGCAGGGTCTCGAGCAGTACTTC; cdr3_aa: CASSESQGLEQYF
j_call: TRBJ2-3; clone_size: many; d_call: TRBD2; v_call: TRBV5-1; cdr3_nt: TGCGCCAGCAGCGTAAGCGGGACGGGAGATACGCAGTATTTT; cdr3_aa: CASSVSGTGDTQYF
j_call: TRBJ2-7; clone_size: -; d_call: TRBD2; v_call: TRBV6-2/TRBV6-3; cdr3_nt: TGTGCCAGCAGTCTACCCGACCGACCCAGCGGGAGATCTCGGACCTACGAGCAGTACTTC; cdr3_aa: CASSLPDRPSGRSRTYEQYF
j_call: TRBJ2-1; clone_size: many; d_call: TRBD2; v_call: TRBV6-2/TRBV6-3; cdr3_nt: TGTGCCGCCTCCAGACTAGCGGGAGGAACCAATGAGCAGTTCTTC; cdr3_aa: CAASRLAGGTNEQFF
j_call: TRBJ2-2; clone_size: many; d_call: TRBD2; v_call: TRBV2; cdr3_nt: TGTGCCAGCAGTGAGACTAGCGGGAGCTCCGGGGAGCTGTTTTTT; cdr3_aa: CASSETSGSSGELFF
j_call: TRBJ1-4; clone_size: -; d_call: -; v_call: TRBV6-1; cdr3_nt: TGTGCCAGCAACTCGGAAGCAACTAATGAAAAACTGTTTTTT; cdr3_aa: CASNSEATNEKLFF
j_call: TRBJ1-1; clone_size: many; d_call: -; v_call: TRBV7-9; cdr3_nt: TGTGCCAGCAGCCGTCTCTCCGTGAACACTGAAGCTTTCTTT; cdr3_aa: CASSRLSVNTEAFF
j_call: TRBJ2-2; clone_size: few; d_call: -; v_call: TRBV19; cdr3_nt: TGTGCCAGTAGTACCGACAGGACCGGGGAGCTGTTTTTT; cdr3_aa: CASSTDRTGELFF
j_call: TRBJ2-5; clone_size: -; d_call: TRBD2; v_call: TRBV20-1; cdr3_nt: TGCAGTGCTAGAGATTACGAAGGACTAGCGGTCCAAGAGACCCAGTACTTC; cdr3_aa: CSARDYEGLAVQETQYF
j_call: TRBJ1-1; clone_size: many; d_call: -; v_call: TRBV28; cdr3_nt: TGTGCCAGCAAACTTCTGACAGGGAACACTGAAGCTTTCTTT; cdr3_aa: CASKLLTGNTEAFF
j_call: TRBJ2-7; clone_size: few; d_call: -; v_call: TRBV19; cdr3_nt: TGTGCCAGTAGTGCGGGACCGGGACAGAACTCCTACGAGCAGTACTTC; cdr3_aa: CASSAGPGQNSYEQYF
j_call: TRBJ2-2; clone_size: few; d_call: -; v_call: TRBV7-2; cdr3_nt: TGTGCCAGCAGCTTAGCTCTTTATGGGACCGGGGAGCTGTTTTTT; cdr3_aa: CASSLALYGTGELFF
j_call: TRBJ2-3; clone_size: many; d_call: -; v_call: TRBV30; cdr3_nt: TGTGCCTGGAGTGTAGGAGGGACGACAGATACGCAGTATTTT; cdr3_aa: CAWSVGGTTDTQYF
j_call: TRBJ2-1; clone_size: -; d_call: TRBD2; v_call: TRBV6-2/TRBV6-3; cdr3_nt: TGTGCCAGCACCAGGACTAGCGGCAATGAGCAGTTCTTC; cdr3_aa: CASTRTSGNEQFF
j_call: TRBJ1-1; clone_size: -; d_call: -; v_call: TRBV12-3/TRBV12-4; cdr3_nt: TGTGCCAGCAGCTACAGGTCAACATACACTGAAGCTTTCTTT; cdr3_aa: CASSYRSTYTEAFF
j_call: TRBJ2-7; clone_size: many; d_call: TRBD2; v_call: TRBV27; cdr3_nt: TGTGCCAGCAGTTTAACAGCGGGAGAGTACGAGCAGTACTTC; cdr3_aa: CASSLTAGEYEQYF
j_call: TRBJ2-2; clone_size: -; d_call: -; v_call: TRBV6-4; cdr3_nt: TGTGCCAGCAGTGACTCGTTCCAGGGGTTCGGGGAGCTGTTTTTT; cdr3_aa: CASSDSFQGFGELFF
j_call: TRBJ2-2; clone_size: -; d_call: -; v_call: TRBV3-1; cdr3_nt: TGTGCCAGCAGCCAAGTGGACACTGTAGGCTGGGACACCGGGGAGCTGTTTTTT; cdr3_aa: CASSQVDTVGWDTGELFF
j_call: TRBJ1-5; clone_size: many; d_call: -; v_call: TRBV6-1; cdr3_nt: TGTGCCAGCAGCCCGACCGAGGACCAACAGCCCCAGCATTTT; cdr3_aa: CASSPTEDQQPQHF
j_call: TRBJ2-7; clone_size: many; d_call: -; v_call: TRBV30; cdr3_nt: TGTGCCTGGACTAGCAGTCGCGAGCAGTACTTC; cdr3_aa: CAWTSSREQYF
j_call: TRBJ1-5; clone_size: -; d_call: TRBD1; v_call: TRBV27; cdr3_nt: TGTGCCAGCAGGCAGGCATCAGGGGGCCATTATAGCAATCAGCCCCAGCATTTT; cdr3_aa: CASRQASGGHYSNQPQHF
j_call: TRBJ2-2; clone_size: many; d_call: -; v_call: TRBV20-1; cdr3_nt: TGCAGTGCTAGCCATTTCGGGGAGCTGTTTTTT; cdr3_aa: CSASHFGELFF
j_call: TRBJ2-2; clone_size: -; d_call: TRBD2; v_call: TRBV6-1; cdr3_nt: TGTGCCAGCAGGGCCGGGACTAGCGCCCACGGGGAGCTGTTTTTT; cdr3_aa: CASRAGTSAHGELFF
j_call: TRBJ1-1; clone_size: many; d_call: -; v_call: TRBV11-2; cdr3_nt: TGTGCCAGCAGCTTATCAGGCAGAGAGAACACTGAAGCTTTCTTT; cdr3_aa: CASSLSGRENTEAFF
j_call: TRBJ2-3; clone_size: few; d_call: -; v_call: TRBV20-1; cdr3_nt: TGCAGTGCTAGTGGTCCGGGAGCCTTAGGTACGCAGTATTTT; cdr3_aa: CSASGPGALGTQYF
j_call: TRBJ2-5; clone_size: -; d_call: TRBD2; v_call: TRBV19; cdr3_nt: TGTGCCAGTAGACCAGCGGGAGTGGAGACCCAGTACTTC; cdr3_aa: CASRPAGVETQYF
j_call: TRBJ2-3; clone_size: few; d_call: TRBD2; v_call: TRBV19; cdr3_nt: TGTGCCAGTAGTGTTGAGCCGGGACTAGCGGGAGACGCCAAAGATACGCAGTATTTT; cdr3_aa: CASSVEPGLAGDAKDTQYF
j_call: TRBJ2-1; clone_size: many; d_call: -; v_call: TRBV3-1; cdr3_nt: TGTGCCAGCAGCGCCCGGTCAGGGGGCGCGGGAGATTACAATGAGCAGTTCTTC; cdr3_aa: CASSARSGGAGDYNEQFF
j_call: TRBJ2-1; clone_size: -; d_call: -; v_call: TRBV5-1; cdr3_nt: TGCGCCAGCAGCTTGGGCCTAGCTGACGCGCAGTTCTTC; cdr3_aa: CASSLGLADAQFF
j_call: TRBJ1-1; clone_size: -; d_call: TRBD1; v_call: TRBV7-9; cdr3_nt: TGTGCCAGCAGCTTACAGGGACAGGCGAGCACTGAAGCTTTCTTT; cdr3_aa: CASSLQGQASTEAFF
j_call: TRBJ2-1; clone_size: -; d_call: TRBD2; v_call: TRBV6-2/TRBV6-3; cdr3_nt: TGTGCCAGTAAAGCGGGAGGGCCTAGGAATGAGCAGTTCTTC; cdr3_aa: CASKAGGPRNEQFF
j_call: TRBJ1-4; clone_size: -; d_call: TRBD1; v_call: TRBV5-1; cdr3_nt: TGCGCCAGCAGGCCTGAGCCGGGACAGGGGAGAGAAAAACTGTTTTTT; cdr3_aa: CASRPEPGQGREKLFF
j_call: TRBJ2-1; clone_size: -; d_call: TRBD1; v_call: TRBV24-1; cdr3_nt: TGTGCCACCAGCCAATCCAGGGGGTTCAATGAGCAGTTCTTC; cdr3_aa: CATSQSRGFNEQFF
j_call: TRBJ2-2; clone_size: many; d_call: -; v_call: TRBV27; cdr3_nt: TGTGCCAGCAGTTTGCGGGGAGCGGGCACCGGGGAGCTGTTTTTT; cdr3_aa: CASSLRGAGTGELFF
j_call: TRBJ2-5; clone_size: many; d_call: -; v_call: TRBV18; cdr3_nt: TGTGCCAGCTCACCACAGGTTCAGATCGACCAAGAGACCCAGTACTTC; cdr3_aa: CASSPQVQIDQETQYF
j_call: TRBJ2-7; clone_size: many; d_call: -; v_call: TRBV5-1; cdr3_nt: TGCGCCAGCAGCTCGCTAATCAGGGGAGGGGACGAGCAGTACTTC; cdr3_aa: CASSSLIRGGDEQYF
j_call: TRBJ2-7; clone_size: few; d_call: TRBD2; v_call: TRBV20-1; cdr3_nt: TGCAGTGCTAGGCCACTAGCGGGGTACGAGCAGTACTTC; cdr3_aa: CSARPLAGYEQYF
j_call: TRBJ1-1; clone_size: -; d_call: -; v_call: TRBV7-2; cdr3_nt: TGTGCCAGCAGCCCGGCTGGATGGAACACTGAAGCTTTCTTT; cdr3_aa: CASSPAGWNTEAFF
j_call: TRBJ2-1; clone_size: -; d_call: -; v_call: TRBV9; cdr3_nt: TGTGCCAGCAGCGGGTTACTATTTCATGAGCAGTTCTTC; cdr3_aa: CASSGLLFHEQFF
j_call: TRBJ2-5; clone_size: many; d_call: TRBD1; v_call: TRBV18; cdr3_nt: TGTGCCAGCTCACCACAAGGACAGGGCACCCAGTACTTC; cdr3_aa: CASSPQGQGTQYF
j_call: TRBJ2-3; clone_size: many; d_call: -; v_call: TRBV7-9; cdr3_nt: TGTGCCAGCAGCTCCCGGAGGGTGAGCACAGATACGCAGTATTTT; cdr3_aa: CASSSRRVSTDTQYF
j_call: TRBJ2-5; clone_size: -; d_call: TRBD1; v_call: TRBV24-1; cdr3_nt: TGTGCCGCCAGTGACAAACGACCGGGACAGGGGTCCGGTGGGACCCAGTACTTC; cdr3_aa: CAASDKRPGQGSGGTQYF
j_call: TRBJ2-1; clone_size: -; d_call: TRBD2; v_call: TRBV6-2/TRBV6-3; cdr3_nt: TGTGCCAGCAGTTACTCGTGGGGACTAGCGGGAGCGTTCTACAATGAGCAGTTCTTC; cdr3_aa: CASSYSWGLAGAFYNEQFF